This T cell receptor (beta chain) was obtained from a study of post-analysis software for immune sequencing data. Study-level findings and limits: Patients with multiple sclerosis recorded significantly lower normalized Chao1 diversity than controls, the study found.

This clonotype was detected only once. Its specificity is unknown. Libraries were made from TCR beta cDNA, and they carried unique molecular identifiers. About 500,000 cDNA molecules were obtained per 1 to 10 million input T cells. One entry per CDR3 protein, called by TCRdb with MiXCR from the PCR reads. The sample yields approximately 630,000 distinct CDR3 sequences, 55% to 60% seen once. The sequenced material came from blood. The sequence was collected from a girl aged 2-10 years with multiple sclerosis.

Here the CDR3 DNA reads TGTGCCTGGAGTGGTCTAGGGCCTATTTACGAGCAGTACTTC. This translates into CAWSGLGPIYEQYF. The V and J genes are TRBV30 and TRBJ2-7; D gene unclear. CDR3 length: 14 amino acids. V was trimmed by 1 base and J by 4 bases, leaving 14 bases between them. Germline V gene lookup returns CDR1 GTSNPN and CDR2 SVGIG (reference sequence). Based on the CDR3 plus reference TRBV30 and TRBJ2-7, the full variable domain is SQTIHQWPATLVQPVGSPLSLECTVEGTSNPNLYWYRQAAGRGLQLLFYSVGIGQISSEVPQNLSASRPQDRQFILSSKKLLLSDSGFYLCAWSGLGPIYEQYFGPGTRLTVT.